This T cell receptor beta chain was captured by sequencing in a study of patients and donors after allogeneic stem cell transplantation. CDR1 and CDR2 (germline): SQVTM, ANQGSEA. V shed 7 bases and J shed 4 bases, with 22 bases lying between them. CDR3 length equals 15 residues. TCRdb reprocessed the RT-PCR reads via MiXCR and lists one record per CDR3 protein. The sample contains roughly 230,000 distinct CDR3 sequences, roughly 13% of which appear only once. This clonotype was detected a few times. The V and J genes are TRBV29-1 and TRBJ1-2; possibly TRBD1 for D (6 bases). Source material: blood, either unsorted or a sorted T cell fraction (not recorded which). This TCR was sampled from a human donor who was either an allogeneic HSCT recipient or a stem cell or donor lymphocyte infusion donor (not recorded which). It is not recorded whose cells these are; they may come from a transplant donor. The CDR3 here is CSATRLGGPGYGYTF. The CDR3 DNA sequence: TGCAGCGCAACGAGACTGGGGGGGCCCGGCTATGGCTACACCTTC. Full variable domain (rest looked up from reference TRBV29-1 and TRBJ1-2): SAVISQKPSRDICQRGTSLTIQCQVDSQVTMMFWYRQQPGQSLTLIATANQGSEATYESGFVIDKFPISRPNLTFSTLTVSNMSPEDSSIYLCSATRLGGPGYGYTFGSGTRLTVV.